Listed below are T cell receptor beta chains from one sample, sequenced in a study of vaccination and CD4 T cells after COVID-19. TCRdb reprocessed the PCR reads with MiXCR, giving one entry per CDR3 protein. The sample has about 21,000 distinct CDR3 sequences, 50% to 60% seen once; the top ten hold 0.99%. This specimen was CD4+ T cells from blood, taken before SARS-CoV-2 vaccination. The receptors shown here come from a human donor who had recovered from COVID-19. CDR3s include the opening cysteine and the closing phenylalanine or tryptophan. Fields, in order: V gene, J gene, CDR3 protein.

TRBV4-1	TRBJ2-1	CASSQPGQLYNEQFF
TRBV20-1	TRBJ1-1	CSAPKVLEGNTEAFF
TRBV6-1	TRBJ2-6	CASSGGSRGTGANVLTF
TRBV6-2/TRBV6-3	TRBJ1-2	CASSRGQGGNYGYTF
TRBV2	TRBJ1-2	CASTIGIRGVSYGYTF
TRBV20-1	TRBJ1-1	CSARAGTGGAFF
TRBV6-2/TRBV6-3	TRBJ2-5	CASSRPGLAGETQYF
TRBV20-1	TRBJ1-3	CSAVGGLGNTIYF
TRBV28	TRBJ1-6	CASSSPQVGSPLHF
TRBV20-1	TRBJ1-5	CSARWGYLANQPQHF
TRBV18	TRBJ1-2	CASSPLGADGYTF
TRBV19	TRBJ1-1	CASTLRGGTEAFF
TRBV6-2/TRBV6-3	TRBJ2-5	CASSRQETQYF
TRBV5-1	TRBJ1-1	CASSPTGNAGTEAFF
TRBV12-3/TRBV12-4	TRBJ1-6	CASSTGNSPLHF
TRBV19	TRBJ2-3	CASSIGGEDTQYF
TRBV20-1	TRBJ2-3	CSLPLQGEVDTQYF
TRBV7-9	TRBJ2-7	CASSFLGAPSEQYF
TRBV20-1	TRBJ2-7	CSAREEVGGDQQYF
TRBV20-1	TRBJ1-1	CSARVGNTEAFF
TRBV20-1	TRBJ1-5	CSASPRGRSNQPQHF
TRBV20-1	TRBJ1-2	CSARVQTNYGYTF
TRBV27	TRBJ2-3	CASTVWGRPGQGSDTQYF
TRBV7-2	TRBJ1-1	CASSLVPSPNYEAFF
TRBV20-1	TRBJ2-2	CSASGTGVSAGELFF
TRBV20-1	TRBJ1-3	CSARDLRTGHDTIYF
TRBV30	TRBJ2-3	CAAGEKTDTQYF
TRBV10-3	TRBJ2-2	CAISDQGGVIGELFF
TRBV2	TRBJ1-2	CASSERWREGYTF
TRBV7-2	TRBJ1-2	CASSSSFVGGAVTF
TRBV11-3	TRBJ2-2	CASSLVSGQGNTGELFF
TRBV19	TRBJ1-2	CASSIPGQGGGGYTF
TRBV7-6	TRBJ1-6	CASSMTGNSPLHF
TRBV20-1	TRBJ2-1	CSASERGIQSYNEQFF
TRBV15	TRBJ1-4	CATSSQGSTNEKLFF
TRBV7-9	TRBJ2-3	CAGGDGDTQYF
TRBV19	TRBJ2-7	CASSVSGTSGHRSYEQYF
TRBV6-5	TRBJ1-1	CASSSETNTEAFF
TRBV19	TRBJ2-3	CASSNGGASTDTQYF
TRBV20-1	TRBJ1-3	CSAKHPGGYGNTIYF
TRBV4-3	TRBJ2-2	CASSQGERASGELFF
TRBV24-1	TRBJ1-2	CATSASSGGRPYGYTF